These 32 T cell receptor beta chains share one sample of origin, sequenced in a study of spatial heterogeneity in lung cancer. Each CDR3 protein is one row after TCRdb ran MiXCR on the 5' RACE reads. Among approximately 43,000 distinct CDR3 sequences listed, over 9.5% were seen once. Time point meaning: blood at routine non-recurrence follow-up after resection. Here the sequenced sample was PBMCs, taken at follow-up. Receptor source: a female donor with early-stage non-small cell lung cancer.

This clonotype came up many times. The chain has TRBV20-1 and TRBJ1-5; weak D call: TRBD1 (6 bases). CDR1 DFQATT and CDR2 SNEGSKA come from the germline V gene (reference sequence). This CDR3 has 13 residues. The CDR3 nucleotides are TGCAGCGCGGGGGCGTCGGGCAATCAGCCCCAGCATTTT. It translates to CSAGASGNQPQHF.

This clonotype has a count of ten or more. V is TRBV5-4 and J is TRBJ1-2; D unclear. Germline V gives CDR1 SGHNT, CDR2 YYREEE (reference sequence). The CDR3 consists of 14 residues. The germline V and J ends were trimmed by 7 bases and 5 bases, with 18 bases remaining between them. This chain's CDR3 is CASLGVARIYGYTF. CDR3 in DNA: TGTGCCAGCCTAGGTGTGGCGAGAATTTATGGCTACACCTTC.

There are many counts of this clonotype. The CDR3 sequence: CASSARRTKAGELFF. The CDR3 coding sequence is TGTGCCAGCAGCGCCCGTCGGACTAAGGCCGGGGAGCTGTTTTTT. V usage is TRBV7-2 and J usage is TRBJ2-2; D may be TRBD2 (6 bases). The germline CDR1 and CDR2 sequences are SGHTA and FQGNSA. This CDR3 comprises 15 residues. Trimming removed 5 bases at V and 6 bases at J, with 16 bases between. Combining the CDR3 with reference TRBV7-2 and TRBJ2-2 gives the whole variable domain GAGVSQSPSNKVTEKGKDVELRCDPISGHTALYWYRQSLGQGLEFLIYFQGNSAPDKSGLPSDRFSAERTGGSVSTLTIQRTQQEDSAVYLCASSARRTKAGELFFGEGSRLTVL.

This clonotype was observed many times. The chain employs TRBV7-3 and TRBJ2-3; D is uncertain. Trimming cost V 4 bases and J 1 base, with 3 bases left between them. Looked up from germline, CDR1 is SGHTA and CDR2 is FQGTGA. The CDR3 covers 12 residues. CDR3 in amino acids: CASSSGTDTQYF. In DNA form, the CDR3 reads TGTGCCAGCAGCTCTGGCACAGATACGCAGTATTTT.

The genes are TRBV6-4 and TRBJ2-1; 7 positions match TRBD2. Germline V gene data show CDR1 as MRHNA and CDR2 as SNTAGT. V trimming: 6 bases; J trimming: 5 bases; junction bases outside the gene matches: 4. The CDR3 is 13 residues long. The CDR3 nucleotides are TGTGCCAGCAGCGCCCGGGGGGACAATGAGCAGTTCTTC. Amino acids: CASSARGDNEQFF.

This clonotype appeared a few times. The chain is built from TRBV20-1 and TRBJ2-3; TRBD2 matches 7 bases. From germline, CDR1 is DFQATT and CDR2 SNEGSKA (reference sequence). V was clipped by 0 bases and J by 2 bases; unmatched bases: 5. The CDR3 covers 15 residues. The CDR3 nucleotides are TGCAGTGCTAGAGATGGGACTACCTCCACAGATACGCAGTATTTT. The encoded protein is CSARDGTTSTDTQYF.

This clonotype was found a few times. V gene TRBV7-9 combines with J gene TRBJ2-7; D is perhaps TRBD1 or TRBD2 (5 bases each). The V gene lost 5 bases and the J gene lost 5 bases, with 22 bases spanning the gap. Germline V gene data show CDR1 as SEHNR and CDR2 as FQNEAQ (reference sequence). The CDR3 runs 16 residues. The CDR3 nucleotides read TGTGCCAGCAGCGATCTGGGGGTTCTAGGGGTGGACGAGCAGTACTTC. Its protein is CASSDLGVLGVDEQYF.

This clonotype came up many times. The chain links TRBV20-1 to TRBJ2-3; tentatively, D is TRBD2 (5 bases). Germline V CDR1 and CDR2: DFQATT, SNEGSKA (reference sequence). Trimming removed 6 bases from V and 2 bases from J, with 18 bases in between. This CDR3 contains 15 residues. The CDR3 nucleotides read TGCAGTGCCCTTTGGAGGCGCTCATTCACAGATACGCAGTATTTT. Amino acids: CSALWRRSFTDTQYF.

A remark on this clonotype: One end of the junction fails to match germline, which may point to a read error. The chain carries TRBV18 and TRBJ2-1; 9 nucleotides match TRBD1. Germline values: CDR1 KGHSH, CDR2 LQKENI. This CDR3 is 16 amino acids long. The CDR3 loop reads CASSLNRGQAYNVQFF. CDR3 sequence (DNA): TGTGCCAGCTCACTCAACAGGGGGCAGGCCTACAATGTGCAGTTCTTC.

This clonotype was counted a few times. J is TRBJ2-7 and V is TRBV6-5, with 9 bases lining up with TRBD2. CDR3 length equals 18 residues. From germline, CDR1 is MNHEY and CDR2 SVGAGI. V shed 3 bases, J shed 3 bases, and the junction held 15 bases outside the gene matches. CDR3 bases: TGTGCCAGCAGTTATGTGTCCCCCCGGCGGGGGGGCCTCTACGAGCAGTACTTC. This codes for CASSYVSPRRGGLYEQYF.

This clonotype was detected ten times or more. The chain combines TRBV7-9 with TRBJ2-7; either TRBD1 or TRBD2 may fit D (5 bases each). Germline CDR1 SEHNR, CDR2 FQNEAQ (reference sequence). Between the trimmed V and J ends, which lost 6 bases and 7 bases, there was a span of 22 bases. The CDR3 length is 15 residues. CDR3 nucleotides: TGTGCCAGCAGTCTAGCCGGGACCCTAAATGGGGAGCAGTACTTC. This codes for CASSLAGTLNGEQYF.

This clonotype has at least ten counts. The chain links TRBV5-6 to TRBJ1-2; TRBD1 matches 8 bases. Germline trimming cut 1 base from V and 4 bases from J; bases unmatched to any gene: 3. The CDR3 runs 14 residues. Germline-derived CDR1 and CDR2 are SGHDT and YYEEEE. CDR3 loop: CASSLQGAPYGYTF. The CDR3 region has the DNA TGTGCCAGCAGCTTGCAGGGGGCCCCCTATGGCTACACCTTC.

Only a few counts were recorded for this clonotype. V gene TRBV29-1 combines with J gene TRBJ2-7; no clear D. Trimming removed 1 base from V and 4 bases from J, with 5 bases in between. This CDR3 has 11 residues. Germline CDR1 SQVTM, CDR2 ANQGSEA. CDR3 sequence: CSVEADYEQYF. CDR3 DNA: TGCAGCGTTGAAGCGGATTACGAGCAGTACTTC.

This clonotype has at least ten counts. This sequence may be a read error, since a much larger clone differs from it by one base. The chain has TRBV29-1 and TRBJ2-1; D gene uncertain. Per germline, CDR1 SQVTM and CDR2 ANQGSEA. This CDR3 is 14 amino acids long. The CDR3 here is CSVVGASSYNEQLF. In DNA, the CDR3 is TGCAGCGTTGTGGGTGCGAGCTCCTACAATGAGCAGCTCTTC.

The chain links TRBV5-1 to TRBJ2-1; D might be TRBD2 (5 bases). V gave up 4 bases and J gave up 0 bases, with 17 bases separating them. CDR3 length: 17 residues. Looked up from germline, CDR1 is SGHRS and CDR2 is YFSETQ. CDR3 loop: CASSLGGHLSSYNEQFF. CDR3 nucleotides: TGCGCCAGCAGCCTCGGCGGGCATTTGAGCTCCTACAATGAGCAGTTCTTC.

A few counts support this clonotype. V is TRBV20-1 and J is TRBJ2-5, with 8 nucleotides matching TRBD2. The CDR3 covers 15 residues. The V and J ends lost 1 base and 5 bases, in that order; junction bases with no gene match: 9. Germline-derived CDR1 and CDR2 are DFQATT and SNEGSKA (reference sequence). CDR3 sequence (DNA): TGCAGTGCTAGAGCAGGCGCGGGGGGTCGGGAGACCCAGTACTTC. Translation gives CSARAGAGGRETQYF.

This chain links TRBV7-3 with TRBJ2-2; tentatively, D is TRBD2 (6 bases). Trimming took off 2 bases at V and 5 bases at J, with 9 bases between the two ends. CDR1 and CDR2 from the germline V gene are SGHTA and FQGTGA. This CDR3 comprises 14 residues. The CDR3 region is CASSLGLATGELFF. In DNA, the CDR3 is TGTGCCAGCAGCTTAGGTCTAGCGACCGGGGAGCTGTTTTTT.

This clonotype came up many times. The CDR3 sequence: CASSAGTSLQETQYF. In DNA form, the CDR3 reads TGTGCCAGCAGCGCTGGGACTAGCCTCCAGGAGACCCAGTACTTC. The chain joins TRBV7-2 to TRBJ2-5; 9 bases line up with TRBD2. Germline V lookup: CDR1 SGHTA, CDR2 FQGNSA. The CDR3 extends over 15 amino acids. V shed 5 bases, J shed 5 bases, and the junction held 9 bases outside the gene matches.

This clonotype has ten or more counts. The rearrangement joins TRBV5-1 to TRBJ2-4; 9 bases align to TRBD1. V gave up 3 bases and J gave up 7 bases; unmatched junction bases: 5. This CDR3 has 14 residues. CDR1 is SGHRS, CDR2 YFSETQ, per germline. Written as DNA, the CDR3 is TGCGCCAGCAGCTGGGGGACAGGGAGGAACATTCAGTACTTC. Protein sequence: CASSWGTGRNIQYF.

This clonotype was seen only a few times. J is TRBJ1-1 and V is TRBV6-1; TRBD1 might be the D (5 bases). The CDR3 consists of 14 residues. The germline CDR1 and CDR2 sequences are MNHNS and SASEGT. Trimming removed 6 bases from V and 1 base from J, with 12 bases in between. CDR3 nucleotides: TGTGCCAGCAGGCCCTCAGGGAAGAACACTGAAGCTTTCTTT. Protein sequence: CASRPSGKNTEAFF.

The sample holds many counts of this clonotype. CDR3 sequence (DNA): TGTGCCAGCAGCCCAATAACAGGGATCTCTTACAATGAGCAGTTCTTC. Amino acids: CASSPITGISYNEQFF. The rearrangement links TRBV11-2 to TRBJ2-1, with D possibly being TRBD1 (6 bases). The V and J ends lost 5 bases and 4 bases respectively, with 18 bases between them. The CDR3 has 16 residues. Per germline, CDR1 SGHAT and CDR2 FQNNGV.

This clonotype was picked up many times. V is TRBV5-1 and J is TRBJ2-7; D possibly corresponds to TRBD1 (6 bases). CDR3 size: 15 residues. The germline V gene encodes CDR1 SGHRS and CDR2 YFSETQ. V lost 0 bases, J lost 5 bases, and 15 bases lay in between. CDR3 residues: CASSLAGQSVHEQYF. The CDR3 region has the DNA TGCGCCAGCAGCTTGGCCGGACAGAGCGTCCACGAGCAGTACTTC.

The CDR3 region has the DNA TGCAGTGCTTCACAGGGGGCAGATACGCAGTATTTT. It encodes CSASQGADTQYF. The chain is built from TRBV20-1 and TRBJ2-3; TRBD1 agrees at 8 bases. The CDR3 runs 12 residues. J gave up 4 bases and V 5 bases, and 2 bases lay outside the gene matches. Germline V gene sequence: CDR1 DFQATT, CDR2 SNEGSKA (reference sequence).

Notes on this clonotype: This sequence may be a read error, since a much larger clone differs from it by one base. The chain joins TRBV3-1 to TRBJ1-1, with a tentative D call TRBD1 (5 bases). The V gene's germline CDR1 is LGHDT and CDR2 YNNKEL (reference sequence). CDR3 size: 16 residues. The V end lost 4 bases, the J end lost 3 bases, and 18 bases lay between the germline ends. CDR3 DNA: TGTGCCAGCAGCCTCCAAGGCGGGGCATTGGACACTGAAGCTTTCTTT. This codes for CASSLQGGALDTEAFF. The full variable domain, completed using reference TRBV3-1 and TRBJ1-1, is DTAVSQTPKYLVTQMGNDKSIKCEQNLGHDTMYWYKQDSKKFLKIMFSYNNKELIINETVPNRFSPKSPDKAHLNLHINSLELGDSAVYFCASSLQGGALDTEAFFGQGTRLTVV.

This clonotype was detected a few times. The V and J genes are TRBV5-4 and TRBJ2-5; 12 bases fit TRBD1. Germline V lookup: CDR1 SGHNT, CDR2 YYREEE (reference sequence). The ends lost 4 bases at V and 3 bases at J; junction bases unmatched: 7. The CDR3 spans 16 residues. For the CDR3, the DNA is TGTGCCAGCAGCGGGGACAGGGGGCTGTCTGAAGAGACCCAGTACTTC. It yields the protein CASSGDRGLSEETQYF.

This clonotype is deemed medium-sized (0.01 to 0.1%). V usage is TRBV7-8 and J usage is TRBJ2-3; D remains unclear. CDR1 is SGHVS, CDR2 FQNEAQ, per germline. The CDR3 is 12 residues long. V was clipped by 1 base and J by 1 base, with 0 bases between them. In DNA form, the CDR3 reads TGTGCCAGCAGCTTAGGCACAGATACGCAGTATTTT. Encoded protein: CASSLGTDTQYF.

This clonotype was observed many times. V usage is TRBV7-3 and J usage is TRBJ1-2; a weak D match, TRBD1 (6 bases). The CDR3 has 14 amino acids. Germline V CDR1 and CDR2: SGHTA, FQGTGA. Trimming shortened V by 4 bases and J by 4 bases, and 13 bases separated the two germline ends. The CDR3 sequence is CASSSTGNAYGYTF. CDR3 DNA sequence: TGTGCCAGCAGCTCAACAGGGAACGCCTATGGCTACACCTTC.

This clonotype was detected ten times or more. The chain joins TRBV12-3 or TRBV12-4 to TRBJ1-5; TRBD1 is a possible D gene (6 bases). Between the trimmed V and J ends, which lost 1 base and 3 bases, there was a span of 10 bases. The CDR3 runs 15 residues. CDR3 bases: TGTGCCAGCAGTTTAGTGGCAGGGGACAATCAGCCCCAGCATTTT. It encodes CASSLVAGDNQPQHF.

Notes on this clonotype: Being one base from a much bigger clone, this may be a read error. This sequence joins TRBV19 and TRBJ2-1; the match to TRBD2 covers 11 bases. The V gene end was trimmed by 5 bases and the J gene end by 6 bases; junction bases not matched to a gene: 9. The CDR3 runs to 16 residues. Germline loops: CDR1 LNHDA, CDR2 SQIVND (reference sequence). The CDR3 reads CASSEAGTSGCNEQFF. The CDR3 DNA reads TGTGCCAGTAGTGAAGCCGGGACTAGCGGATGCAATGAGCAGTTCTTC.

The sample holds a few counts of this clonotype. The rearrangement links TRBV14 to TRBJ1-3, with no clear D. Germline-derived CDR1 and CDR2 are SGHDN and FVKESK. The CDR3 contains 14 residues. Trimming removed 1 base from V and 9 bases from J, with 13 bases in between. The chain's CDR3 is CASSQGGVTTTIYF. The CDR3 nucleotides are TGTGCCAGCAGCCAAGGTGGTGTGACAACCACCATATATTTT.

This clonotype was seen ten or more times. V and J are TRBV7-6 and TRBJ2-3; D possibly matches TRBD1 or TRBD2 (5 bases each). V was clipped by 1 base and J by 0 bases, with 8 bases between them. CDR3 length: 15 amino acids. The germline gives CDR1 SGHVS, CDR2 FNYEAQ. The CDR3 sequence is CASSLGDPSTDTQYF. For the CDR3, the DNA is TGTGCCAGCAGCTTAGGGGACCCTAGCACAGATACGCAGTATTTT.

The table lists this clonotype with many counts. The CDR3 reads CAIGPGGGTDTQYF. The CDR3 nucleotides are TGTGCCATCGGGCCAGGGGGCGGCACAGATACGCAGTATTTT. The chain links TRBV10-3 to TRBJ2-3; 8 nucleotides line up with TRBD1. Germline trimming cut 8 bases from V and 1 base from J; bases unmatched to any gene: 5. Germline lookup yields CDR1 ENHRY and CDR2 SYGVKD. The CDR3 covers 14 residues.